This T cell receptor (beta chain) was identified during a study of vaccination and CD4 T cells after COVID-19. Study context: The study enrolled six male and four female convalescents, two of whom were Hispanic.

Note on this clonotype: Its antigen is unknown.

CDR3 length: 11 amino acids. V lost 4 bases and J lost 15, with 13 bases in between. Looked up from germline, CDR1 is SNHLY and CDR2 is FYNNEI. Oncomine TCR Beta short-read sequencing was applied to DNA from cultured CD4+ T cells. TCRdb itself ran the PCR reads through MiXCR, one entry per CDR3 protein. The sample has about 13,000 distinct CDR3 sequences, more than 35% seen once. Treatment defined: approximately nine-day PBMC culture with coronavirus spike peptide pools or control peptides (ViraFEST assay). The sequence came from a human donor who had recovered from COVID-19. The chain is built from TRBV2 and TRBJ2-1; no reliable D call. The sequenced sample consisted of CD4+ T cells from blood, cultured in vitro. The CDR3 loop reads CASSGESHWFF. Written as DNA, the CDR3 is TGTGCCAGCAGTGGAGAGTCCCATTGGTTCTTC. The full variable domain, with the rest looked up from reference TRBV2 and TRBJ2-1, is EPEVTQTPSHQVTQMGQEVILRCVPISNHLYFYWYRQILGQKVEFLVSFYNNEISEKSEIFDDQFSVERPDGSNFTLKIRSTKLEDSAMYFCASSGESHWFFGPGTRLTVL.